The next 20 T cell receptor beta chains were all read from a single sample in a study of cytomegalovirus exposure and HLA in healthy donors. The PCR contained 60 Vbeta and 13 Jbeta primers. Profiling relied on immunoSEQ multiplex PCR, and the TCRdb table lists in-frame clones only, not all of them. This sample's table has some 120,000 clones. The sample consisted of PBMCs. These receptor sequences come from a man under 40 in good health and CMV-seronegative.

This chain uses TRBV27 with TRBJ1-2; 7 nucleotides align to TRBD1. Germline trimming cut 6 bases from V and 4 bases from J; bases unmatched to any gene: 11. CDR3 size: 15 residues. Looked up from germline, CDR1 is MNHEY and CDR2 is SMNVEV (reference sequence). DNA for the CDR3: TGTGCCAGCAGCCAACTTATGACAGGGCGCTATGGCTACACCTTC. It encodes CASSQLMTGRYGYTF.

The chain uses TRBV5-1 and TRBJ2-7; no clear D gene. The CDR3 length is 14 residues. Germline CDR1 and CDR2: SGHRS and YFSETQ. The ends were cut back, 0 bases at V and 0 bases at J, with 7 bases in the middle. The CDR3 bases are TGCGCCAGCAGCTTGGGTCAGATCTCCTACGAGCAGTACTTC. Translation: CASSLGQISYEQYF.

V is TRBV5-1 and J is TRBJ2-7, with D perhaps TRBD1 (6 bases). V was trimmed by 0 bases and J by 3 bases, leaving 10 bases between them. Germline values: CDR1 SGHRS, CDR2 YFSETQ. The CDR3 loop spans 14 amino acids. DNA for the CDR3: TGCGCCAGCAGCTTGGGGGCAGGGGACTACGAGCAGTACTTC. Protein: CASSLGAGDYEQYF.

V usage is TRBV7-9 and J usage is TRBJ2-7, with TRBD1 identical over 9 bases. Germline lookup yields CDR1 SEHNR and CDR2 FQNEAQ (reference sequence). The trim removed 5 bases at V and 2 bases at J, leaving 7 bases unmatched. The CDR3 covers 15 residues. This CDR3 reads CASSQGGQGPYEQYF. The CDR3 bases are TGTGCCAGCAGCCAGGGGGGACAGGGACCCTACGAGCAGTACTTC.

The chain is built from TRBV2 and TRBJ1-1; D uncertain. V was clipped by 4 bases and J by 1 base, with 7 bases between them. The germline gives CDR1 SNHLY, CDR2 FYNNEI. This CDR3 comprises 13 residues. The CDR3 sequence: CASSGSRNTEAFF. The CDR3 nucleotides are TGTGCCAGCAGTGGAAGTAGGAACACTGAAGCTTTCTTT.

The CDR3 DNA sequence: TGTGCCAGCAGTGAACGTGGCAGGGGGGAAGGCTACGAGCAGTACTTC. It translates to CASSERGRGEGYEQYF. The gene calls are TRBV6-1 and TRBJ2-5; possibly TRBD1 for D (7 bases). The J call may be in error: the DNA end matches TRBJ2-7 better. There are 16 residues in the CDR3. CDR1 MNHNS and CDR2 SASEGT come from the germline V gene.

This chain connects TRBV6-6 to TRBJ2-7; D call uncertain. The V gene lost 6 bases and the J gene lost 0 bases, with 15 bases spanning the gap. The CDR3 loop spans 15 amino acids. Germline V gene sequence: CDR1 MNHNY, CDR2 SVGAGI (reference sequence). DNA of the CDR3: TGTGCCAGCAGCCCCGGTGGTTCGAGCTCCTACGAGCAGTACTTC. Translation: CASSPGGSSSYEQYF.

This chain connects TRBV27 to TRBJ1-1, with D maybe TRBD1 (5 bases). Trimming removed 5 bases from V and 1 base from J, with 11 bases in between. Germline V lookup: CDR1 MNHEY, CDR2 SMNVEV (reference sequence). The CDR3 is 14 amino acids. CDR3: CASSRPGWNTEAFF. In DNA form, the CDR3 reads TGTGCCAGCAGTCGCCCAGGGTGGAACACTGAAGCTTTCTTT.

V usage is TRBV2 and J usage is TRBJ2-5; D remains unclear. Matching the DNA end better, TRBJ2-7 makes the J call doubtful. CDR3 size: 12 residues. Germline V gene data show CDR1 as SNHLY and CDR2 as FYNNEI. CDR3 in DNA: TGTGCCAGCAGTGCGGAGATCTACGAGCAGTACTTC. Protein sequence: CASSAEIYEQYF.

The gene calls are TRBV29-1 and TRBJ1-1; D possibly corresponds to TRBD1 (5 bases). The CDR3 loop spans 11 amino acids. V lost 7 bases and J 4 bases, leaving 10 bases between the germline ends. In germline, CDR1 is SQVTM, CDR2 ANQGSEA. CDR3 protein: CSGRGLTEAFF. The DNA of the CDR3 is TGCAGCGGAAGGGGACTCACTGAAGCTTTCTTT.

The chain couples TRBV7-9 to TRBJ1-6, with D perhaps TRBD1 (5 bases). CDR1 and CDR2 (germline): SEHNR, FQNEAQ (reference sequence). The CDR3 covers 16 residues. V shed 1 base and J shed 2 bases, with 9 bases lying between them. CDR3: CASSLGSTAYNSPLHF. CDR3 DNA: TGTGCCAGCAGCTTAGGGTCGACAGCCTATAATTCACCCCTCCACTTT. Supplemented by reference TRBV7-9 and TRBJ1-6, the full variable domain reads DTGVSQNPRHKITKRGQNVTFRCDPISEHNRLYWYRQTLGQGPEFLTYFQNEAQLEKSRLLSDRFSAERPKGSFSTLEIQRTEQGDSAMYLCASSLGSTAYNSPLHFGNGTRLTVT.

The chain employs TRBV19 and TRBJ2-3; TRBD2 might be the D (6 bases). This CDR3 contains 14 residues. Trimming took 5 bases from V and 0 from J, leaving 9 bases between them. CDR1 and CDR2 from the germline V gene are LNHDA and SQIVND (reference sequence). The CDR3 region has the DNA TGTGCCAGTAGTCCCGGGACTAGCACAGATACGCAGTATTTT. Residues: CASSPGTSTDTQYF.

V is TRBV9 and J is TRBJ1-5; perhaps TRBD1 as D (6 bases). The CDR3 extends over 14 amino acids. In germline, CDR1 is SGDLS, CDR2 YYNGEE. V lost 0 bases and J lost 9, with 13 bases in between. The CDR3 DNA sequence: TGTGCCAGCAGCGTAGATGGGGGCCCCGGGCCCCAGCATTTT. This codes for CASSVDGGPGPQHF.

The chain combines TRBV30 with TRBJ2-3, with a possible D match to TRBD2 (6 bases). The CDR3 length is 14 residues. Deletions cut 2 bases from V and 5 bases from J, with 14 bases between. The germline CDR1 and CDR2 sequences are GTSNPN and SVGIG (reference sequence). Written as DNA, the CDR3 is TGTGCCTGGAGTAAGGAGGGAGGAGGAGATACGCAGTATTTT. This codes for CAWSKEGGGDTQYF. Full variable domain (rest looked up from reference TRBV30 and TRBJ2-3): SQTIHQWPATLVQPVGSPLSLECTVEGTSNPNLYWYRQAAGRGLQLLFYSVGIGQISSEVPQNLSASRPQDRQFILSSKKLLLSDSGFYLCAWSKEGGGDTQYFGPGTRLTVL.

This chain uses TRBV6-6 with TRBJ1-1; perhaps TRBD1 as D (6 bases). The CDR3 is made up of 13 amino acids. V was shortened by 6 bases and J by 3 bases, with 11 bases between the two germline ends. CDR1 MNHNY and CDR2 SVGAGI come from the germline V gene (reference sequence). The DNA of the CDR3 is TGTGCCAGCAGGACAGGACAGTACACTGAAGCTTTCTTT. Its protein is CASRTGQYTEAFF.

The chain joins TRBV30 to TRBJ2-2; tentatively, D is TRBD2 (5 bases). The germline gives CDR1 GTSNPN, CDR2 SVGIG (reference sequence). The V and J ends lost 4 bases and 7 bases respectively, with 22 bases between them. This CDR3 comprises 16 residues. CDR3 DNA: TGTGCCTGGATCAGAGCGGCCCAAGAGGTCGGCGGGGAGCTGTTTTTT. This codes for CAWIRAAQEVGGELFF.

The rearrangement links TRBV5-1 to TRBJ1-1; D not certain. V gave up 4 bases and J gave up 3 bases, with 10 bases separating them. The CDR3 sequence is 13 residues long. Germline V gene sequence: CDR1 SGHRS, CDR2 YFSETQ. The CDR3 DNA reads TGCGCCAGCAGCCTGAGGTTAGACACTGAAGCTTTCTTT. This sequence encodes CASSLRLDTEAFF.

The chain combines TRBV6-1 with TRBJ2-1; a possible D gene is TRBD2 (6 bases). The CDR3 length is 16 residues. The V gene's germline CDR1 is MNHNS and CDR2 SASEGT. V was trimmed by 2 bases and J by 0 bases, leaving 11 bases between them. CDR3 nucleotides: TGTGCCAGCAGTGAATGGGGGGAGGACTCCTACAATGAGCAGTTCTTC. This translates into CASSEWGEDSYNEQFF.

The rearrangement joins TRBV28 to TRBJ1-6, with 8 positions matching TRBD1. Losses at the gene ends were 7 bases for V and 0 bases for J; bases not matched to a gene: 5. The CDR3 is 16 residues long. Per the germline V gene, CDR1 is MDHEN and CDR2 is SYDVKM. The CDR3 loop reads CASTLGTGSYNSPLHF. CDR3 in DNA: TGTGCCAGCACCCTCGGGACAGGCTCCTATAATTCACCCCTCCACTTT.

The chain has TRBV5-4 and TRBJ1-1; no reliable D call. The V gene's germline CDR1 is SGHNT and CDR2 YYREEE (reference sequence). The CDR3 consists of 14 residues. The germline V and J ends were trimmed by 0 bases and 6 bases, with 12 bases remaining between them. CDR3 sequence: CASSLGPGNAEAFF. For the CDR3, the DNA is TGTGCCAGCAGCTTGGGACCGGGAAACGCTGAAGCTTTCTTT.